This entry lists 26 T cell receptor beta chains sequenced from one sample in a study of blood T cell repertoires in COVID-19. The assay was immunoSEQ multiplex PCR, and TCRdb's table has in-frame clones only and misses some. Of hundreds of thousands of clones listed, roughly 80% are singletons. Sequencing was performed on peripheral blood. These receptors came from a woman aged 80 or over with COVID-19, enrolled during active disease.

This rearrangement joins TRBV30 to TRBJ1-5, with TRBD1 matching 7 bases. The CDR3 length is 13 residues. The germline gives CDR1 GTSNPN, CDR2 SVGIG (reference sequence). Trimming took 5 bases from V and 9 from J; bases not matched to a gene: 10. CDR3 nucleotide sequence: TGTGCCTGGGGGAGACAGGGTATCGGGCCCCAGCATTTT. This codes for CAWGRQGIGPQHF.

This sequence joins TRBV2 and TRBJ2-1, with D possibly matching TRBD1 (6 bases). CDR1 and CDR2 (germline): SNHLY, FYNNEI. Trimming cost V 1 base and J 2 bases, with 9 bases left between them. This CDR3 is built from 15 residues. The CDR3 DNA reads as TGTGCCAGCAGTGAAGGGAGGACAGCCTACAATGAGCAGTTCTTC. The encoded protein is CASSEGRTAYNEQFF.

This sequence joins TRBV10-1 and TRBJ1-4; 7 nucleotides agree with TRBD1. V shed 5 bases, J shed 8 bases, and the junction held 5 bases outside the gene matches. This CDR3 is 13 amino acids long. CDR1 and CDR2 (germline): WNHNN, SYGVQD (reference sequence). Here the CDR3 reads CASSRDSGEKLFF. The CDR3 coding sequence is TGCGCCAGCAGTCGGGACAGCGGCGAAAAACTGTTTTTT.

The chain has TRBV9 and TRBJ1-6; D is possibly TRBD1 (5 bases). V dropped 0 bases and J dropped 2 bases, with 9 bases sitting between them. The CDR3 is 16 residues long. CDR1 and CDR2 (germline): SGDLS, YYNGEE. The CDR3 region is CASSVEPRAYNSPLHF. The CDR3 coding sequence is TGTGCCAGCAGCGTAGAACCCAGGGCCTATAATTCACCCCTCCACTTT.

This chain links TRBV28 with TRBJ2-7; TRBD2 might be the D (7 bases). Germline V gives CDR1 MDHEN, CDR2 SYDVKM. V gave up 6 bases and J gave up 5 bases, with 17 bases separating them. The CDR3 loop spans 14 amino acids. The chain's CDR3 is CASSPGGRLDEQYF. The CDR3 DNA reads TGTGCCAGCAGCCCCGGGGGGCGGTTAGACGAGCAGTACTTC.

Turning to this clone: At the DNA level, this CDR3 is encoded by other sequences in the same sample as well. The chain has TRBV5-1 and TRBJ1-1, with unresolved D. There are 13 residues in the CDR3. Germline CDR1 SGHRS, CDR2 YFSETQ. V shed 0 bases and J shed 5 bases, with 8 bases lying between them. The CDR3 nucleotides read TGCGCCAGCAGCTTGGCCGAGGGAACTGAAGCTTTCTTT. Protein: CASSLAEGTEAFF.

The gene calls are TRBV7-3 and TRBJ2-3, with D possibly matching TRBD2 (5 bases). Germline loops: CDR1 SGHTA, CDR2 FQGTGA. The CDR3 is 17 amino acids. Trimming removed 3 bases at V and 0 bases at J, with 16 bases between. The CDR3 bases are TGTGCCAGCAGCTTGACCGGTGCAGCGGAGAGCACAGATACGCAGTATTTT. Translating it yields CASSLTGAAESTDTQYF.

This chain connects TRBV7-9 to TRBJ1-1; TRBD1 aligns across 8 bases. Germline lookup yields CDR1 SEHNR and CDR2 FQNEAQ (reference sequence). This CDR3 contains 17 residues. J was trimmed by 5 bases and V by 1 base; bases with no gene match: 12. Written as DNA, the CDR3 is TGTGCCAGCAGCTTAGTAGGGGGAGGACAGGGCGGAACTGAAGCTTTCTTT. It yields the protein CASSLVGGGQGGTEAFF.

The J gene is TRBJ2-5, the V gene TRBV5-1; D might be TRBD1 (5 bases). Germline values: CDR1 SGHRS, CDR2 YFSETQ. This CDR3 region has 15 residues. Trimming pared 1 base from V and 5 bases from J, leaving 15 bases between. As DNA, the CDR3 is TGCGCCAGCAGCTTGTCAAGTCAGGGAATGGAGACCCAGTACTTC. Its translation is CASSLSSQGMETQYF.

The chain links TRBV6-5 to TRBJ2-6; D is perhaps TRBD1 (5 bases). Per germline, CDR1 MNHEY and CDR2 SVGAGI. This CDR3 is 16 amino acids long. V was cut by 0 bases and J by 0 bases, with 6 bases left in between. The CDR3, as DNA: TGTGCCAGCAGTTACTCAACAGGCTCTGGGGCCAACGTCCTGACTTTC. Amino acid sequence: CASSYSTGSGANVLTF.

The chain couples TRBV7-2 to TRBJ1-4, with D possibly matching TRBD1 (6 bases). The CDR3 extends over 14 amino acids. V lost 2 bases and J lost 5, with 9 bases in between. The germline gives CDR1 SGHTA, CDR2 FQGNSA. Here the CDR3 DNA reads TGTGCCAGCAGCTTAAGGGGGTTCAATGAAAAACTGTTTTTT. The encoded protein is CASSLRGFNEKLFF. Combining the CDR3 with reference TRBV7-2 and TRBJ1-4 gives the whole variable domain GAGVSQSPSNKVTEKGKDVELRCDPISGHTALYWYRQSLGQGLEFLIYFQGNSAPDKSGLPSDRFSAERTGGSVSTLTIQRTQQEDSAVYLCASSLRGFNEKLFFGSGTQLSVL.

The chain links TRBV18 to TRBJ2-1, with D hard to call. CDR1 is KGHSH and CDR2 is LQKENI in the germline V gene. Trimming took 9 bases from V and 0 from J, leaving 9 bases between them. The CDR3 runs to 13 residues. The CDR3 nucleotides are TGTGCCAGTCGACTCGTCTCCTACAATGAGCAGTTCTTC. This sequence encodes CASRLVSYNEQFF.

The chain has TRBV15 and TRBJ1-3; D gene uncertain. V was cut by 4 bases and J by 0 bases, with 10 bases left in between. CDR3 length: 15 amino acids. The germline gives CDR1 LNHNV, CDR2 YYDKDF (reference sequence). This CDR3 reads CATSKSPSSGNTIYF. The CDR3 region has the DNA TGTGCCACCAGCAAGTCACCGAGCTCTGGAAACACCATATATTTT.

The gene calls are TRBV10-1 and TRBJ2-3; D is ambiguous. This CDR3 spans 16 amino acids. CDR1 and CDR2 (germline): WNHNN, SYGVQD (reference sequence). Trimming removed 4 bases at V and 2 bases at J, with 16 bases between. The CDR3 sequence is CASSVFFRRLTDTQYF. CDR3 coding DNA: TGCGCCAGCAGTGTGTTTTTCCGGCGACTCACAGATACGCAGTATTTT.

CDR3 coding DNA: TGCAGCGTTGAAGATCTTCGTCCGGGTAGCGGGATCTTCACAGATACGCAGTATTTT. Its translation is CSVEDLRPGSGIFTDTQYF. V and J are TRBV29-1 and TRBJ2-3; 8 nucleotides line up with TRBD2. CDR1 SQVTM and CDR2 ANQGSEA come from the germline V gene. CDR3 size: 19 residues. With V trimmed by 0 bases and J by 2 bases, 16 bases remained unmatched.

V is TRBV10-3 and J is TRBJ2-4, with D tentatively TRBD1 (6 bases). Germline V gene data show CDR1 as ENHRY and CDR2 as SYGVKD. The V end lost 3 bases, the J end lost 6 bases, and 9 bases lay between the germline ends. This CDR3 region has 13 residues. CDR3 sequence: CAISDRGINIQYF. The CDR3 DNA reads as TGTGCCATCAGTGACAGGGGAATAAACATTCAGTACTTC.

This clone was detected ten times or more. This CDR3 is CASSPGGGLNTEAFF. CDR3 sequence (DNA): TGCGCCAGCAGCCCGGGGGGAGGTTTGAACACTGAAGCTTTCTTT. This chain joins TRBV4-3 and TRBJ1-1; weak D call: TRBD1 (5 bases). CDR3 size: 15 residues. The germline V and J ends were trimmed by 4 bases and 0 bases, with 12 bases remaining between them. Germline loops: CDR1 LGHNA, CDR2 YSLEER.

The rearrangement joins TRBV7-2 to TRBJ1-5; no clear D. The length of the CDR3 is 13 residues. Germline CDR1 SGHTA, CDR2 FQGNSA. Trimming took off 6 bases at V and 7 bases at J, with 13 bases between the two ends. In DNA, the CDR3 is TGTGCCAGCAGTTTACACGGAGGGCAGCCCCAGCATTTT. It encodes CASSLHGGQPQHF.

The chain combines TRBV7-9 with TRBJ1-5, with D perhaps matching TRBD1 (6 bases). Germline V lookup: CDR1 SEHNR, CDR2 FQNEAQ (reference sequence). Trimming pared 3 bases from V and 2 bases from J, leaving 14 bases between. This CDR3 is built from 16 residues. This CDR3 is CASSLFAGDGNQPQHF. As DNA, the CDR3 is TGTGCCAGCAGCTTGTTCGCAGGGGACGGCAATCAGCCCCAGCATTTT. Combining the CDR3 with reference TRBV7-9 and TRBJ1-5 gives the whole variable domain DTGVSQNPRHKITKRGQNVTFRCDPISEHNRLYWYRQTLGQGPEFLTYFQNEAQLEKSRLLSDRFSAERPKGSFSTLEIQRTEQGDSAMYLCASSLFAGDGNQPQHFGDGTRLSIL.

The rearrangement uses TRBV28 and TRBJ1-2, with D possibly being TRBD1 (6 bases). CDR1 is MDHEN, CDR2 SYDVKM, per germline. V shed 7 bases and J shed 7 bases, with 19 bases lying between them. The CDR3 spans 14 residues. The CDR3: CASIYLGDIGGYTF. CDR3 DNA sequence: TGTGCCAGCATCTACTTAGGGGACATCGGTGGCTACACCTTC.

This chain uses TRBV28 with TRBJ1-5, with D possibly being TRBD1 (5 bases). Germline V lookup: CDR1 MDHEN, CDR2 SYDVKM. The germline V and J ends were trimmed by 7 bases and 7 bases, with 17 bases remaining between them. The CDR3 runs 14 residues. As DNA, the CDR3 is TGTGCCAGCAAAGCCCCTCTCGCAGGGCAGCCCCAGCATTTT. It is translated as CASKAPLAGQPQHF.

This clone was recorded a few times. The J gene is TRBJ1-2, the V gene TRBV25-1; a weak D match, TRBD1 (6 bases). With 4 bases removed from V and 4 bases from J, the gap between germline ends came to 13 bases. The CDR3 covers 14 residues. Germline loops: CDR1 MGHDK, CDR2 SYGVNS. In DNA, the CDR3 is TGTGCCAGCAGTGGTACAGGGTGGGGCTATGGCTACACCTTC. Translated, it gives CASSGTGWGYGYTF.

J is TRBJ1-5 and V is TRBV2; D may be TRBD1 (6 bases). The CDR3 runs 12 residues. V gave up 8 bases and J gave up 6 bases, with 11 bases separating them. Germline V gene data show CDR1 as SNHLY and CDR2 as FYNNEI. The CDR3 loop is CASGGAGQPQHF. The DNA of the CDR3 is TGTGCCAGCGGGGGGGCCGGTCAGCCCCAGCATTTT.

The J gene is TRBJ2-7, the V gene TRBV5-5; 7 nucleotides line up with TRBD1. The CDR3 runs to 15 residues. Germline CDR1 SGHKS, CDR2 YYEKEE (reference sequence). The V and J ends lost 6 bases and 5 bases, in that order; junction bases with no gene match: 14. CDR3 residues: CASTPRTGAYDEQYF. CDR3 DNA sequence: TGTGCCAGCACCCCCCGGACAGGAGCTTATGACGAGCAGTACTTC. The whole variable domain, remainder taken from reference TRBV5-5 and TRBJ2-7, is DAGVTQSPTHLIKTRGQQVTLRCSPISGHKSVSWYQQVLGQGPQFIFQYYEKEERGRGNFPDRFSARQFPNYSSELNVNALLLGDSALYLCASTPRTGAYDEQYFGPGTRLTVT.

The gene calls are TRBV4-1 and TRBJ2-7; D is perhaps TRBD2 (6 bases). Per germline, CDR1 MGHRA and CDR2 YSYEKL. The CDR3 contains 17 residues. Deletions cut 4 bases from V and 3 bases from J, with 22 bases between. The CDR3 region is CASSLLLSIRGFYEQYF. The CDR3 coding sequence is TGCGCCAGCAGCCTCCTTCTATCCATTCGGGGGTTCTACGAGCAGTACTTC.

The chain carries TRBV6-5 and TRBJ2-7; the D gene is possibly TRBD1 (5 bases). This CDR3 is 12 amino acids long. The germline V and J ends were trimmed by 5 bases and 2 bases, with 7 bases remaining between them. CDR1 is MNHEY and CDR2 is SVGAGI in the germline V gene. The CDR3 bases are TGTGCCAGCAGTCAGGGTACCTACGAGCAGTACTTC. Translation: CASSQGTYEQYF.